These 23 T cell receptor beta chains came from one sample sequenced in a study of blood T cell repertoires in COVID-19. Clones were read by immunoSEQ multiplex PCR, and TCRdb kept only the in-frame ones, dropping some. This sample yields under 250,000 clones, of which about 76% are seen a single time; around 9.3% belongs to the top ten. Sequences were obtained from PBMCs or T cells enriched from blood (not recorded which). The source of these receptors is a woman between 50 and 59 years old with acute COVID-19.

This chain links TRBV7-2 with TRBJ2-3; 10 bases line up with TRBD2. This CDR3 contains 15 residues. V was pared by 4 bases and J by 1 base, with 2 bases of the junction left unmatched. Germline CDR1 and CDR2: SGHTA and FQGNSA. DNA for the CDR3: TGTGCCAGCAGCTATCTAGCGGGGGGCACAGATACGCAGTATTTT. It codes for CASSYLAGGTDTQYF. Full variable domain (rest looked up from reference TRBV7-2 and TRBJ2-3): GAGVSQSPSNKVTEKGKDVELRCDPISGHTALYWYRQSLGQGLEFLIYFQGNSAPDKSGLPSDRFSAERTGGSVSTLTIQRTQQEDSAVYLCASSYLAGGTDTQYFGPGTRLTVL.

This clone occurred a few times. The rearrangement links TRBV7-3 to TRBJ2-7; D not certain. CDR1 SGHTA and CDR2 FQGTGA come from the germline V gene. This CDR3 is built from 14 residues. V was clipped by 2 bases and J by 0 bases, with 8 bases between them. This CDR3 reads CASSLYHSSYEQYF. The CDR3 DNA follows: TGTGCCAGCAGCTTATATCACAGCTCCTACGAGCAGTACTTC. Supplemented by reference TRBV7-3 and TRBJ2-7, the full variable domain reads GAGVSQTPSNKVTEKGKYVELRCDPISGHTALYWYRQSLGQGPEFLIYFQGTGAADDSGLPNDRFFAVRPEGSVSTLKIQRTERGDSAVYLCASSLYHSSYEQYFGPGTRLTVT.

The CDR3 DNA is TGTGCCAGCACGGCGGGTCCTTACGAGCAGTACTTC. This gives the protein CASTAGPYEQYF. The chain has TRBV28 and TRBJ2-7; tentative D call: TRBD2 (5 bases). V was shortened by 7 bases and J by 4 bases, with 11 bases between the two germline ends. In germline, CDR1 is MDHEN, CDR2 SYDVKM. The CDR3 length is 12 residues.

The chain is built from TRBV28 and TRBJ1-6; D might be TRBD1 (5 bases). This CDR3 region has 13 residues. The V end was cut by 10 bases, the J end by 7 bases, with 14 bases between. Germline values: CDR1 MDHEN, CDR2 SYDVKM. This chain's CDR3 is CAIGQGLNSPLHF. DNA of the CDR3: TGTGCCATCGGCCAGGGATTAAATTCACCCCTCCACTTT.

The chain joins TRBV18 to TRBJ1-4, with D tentatively TRBD1 (6 bases). The CDR3 is made up of 14 amino acids. Trimming stripped 3 bases from V and 4 bases from J, with 9 bases between. CDR1 and CDR2 from the germline V gene are KGHSH and LQKENI. CDR3 amino acids: CASSPYRDNEKLFF. Written as DNA, the CDR3 is TGTGCCAGCTCACCGTACAGGGATAATGAAAAACTGTTTTTT.

The chain combines TRBV28 with TRBJ2-3, with 12 bases that match TRBD2. Trimming took 5 bases from V and 0 from J; bases not matched to a gene: 0. Germline-derived CDR1 and CDR2 are MDHEN and SYDVKM. The CDR3 contains 15 residues. The chain's CDR3 is CASSTSGRSTDTQYF. CDR3 DNA: TGTGCCAGCAGTACTAGCGGGAGGAGCACAGATACGCAGTATTTT.

V gene TRBV5-1 combines with J gene TRBJ2-5; TRBD2 matches 9 bases. CDR1 and CDR2 from the germline V gene are SGHRS and YFSETQ. After removal of 4 bases from V and 6 bases from J, the junction contained 10 bases not matched to a gene. This CDR3 spans 15 amino acids. This chain's CDR3 is CASSPGVAGEKTQYF. In DNA form, the CDR3 reads TGCGCCAGCAGCCCCGGAGTAGCGGGGGAAAAGACCCAGTACTTC.

This clone was observed a few times. The chain is built from TRBV27 and TRBJ1-5, with 7 nucleotides matching TRBD1. In germline, CDR1 is MNHEY, CDR2 SMNVEV (reference sequence). V trimming: 5 bases; J trimming: 4 bases; junction bases outside the gene matches: 11. There are 16 residues in the CDR3. CDR3 sequence: CASSPRGTGQNQPQHF. Here the CDR3 DNA reads TGTGCCAGCAGTCCCCGTGGGACGGGACAGAATCAGCCCCAGCATTTT.

V gene TRBV7-9 combines with J gene TRBJ1-1, with D possibly matching TRBD1 (6 bases). The germline gives CDR1 SEHNR, CDR2 FQNEAQ (reference sequence). The ends were cut back, 0 bases at V and 8 bases at J, with 16 bases in the middle. The CDR3 loop spans 15 amino acids. The chain's CDR3 is CASSLAEGPRGEAFF. DNA for the CDR3: TGTGCCAGCAGCTTAGCCGAGGGACCCAGGGGCGAAGCTTTCTTT. Variable domain in full (rest from reference TRBV7-9 and TRBJ1-1): DTGVSQNPRHKITKRGQNVTFRCDPISEHNRLYWYRQTLGQGPEFLTYFQNEAQLEKSRLLSDRFSAERPKGSFSTLEIQRTEQGDSAMYLCASSLAEGPRGEAFFGQGTRLTVV.

V and J are TRBV27 and TRBJ1-1, with D perhaps TRBD1 (6 bases). The CDR3 is made up of 15 amino acids. Germline CDR1 MNHEY, CDR2 SMNVEV (reference sequence). Trimming shortened V by 0 bases and J by 10 bases, and 18 bases separated the two germline ends. In DNA, the CDR3 is TGTGCCAGCAGTTTATCGCCGGGAGGGACAAGGGGAGCTTTCTTT. Translating it yields CASSLSPGGTRGAFF.

V usage is TRBV18 and J usage is TRBJ1-3, with 8 bases lining up with TRBD1. In germline, CDR1 is KGHSH, CDR2 LQKENI. J gave up 0 bases and V 2 bases, and 21 bases lay outside the gene matches. The CDR3 consists of 22 residues. CDR3 sequence (DNA): TGTGCCAGCTCACCAAGGGGTCTACAGGGGGTCGCCCTCGAATCCTCTGGAAACACCATATATTTT. This sequence encodes CASSPRGLQGVALESSGNTIYF.

V and J are TRBV5-1 and TRBJ2-1, with TRBD1 matching over 11 bases. CDR3 size: 15 residues. The V and J ends lost 5 bases and 7 bases, in that order; junction bases with no gene match: 8. Germline V lookup: CDR1 SGHRS, CDR2 YFSETQ. CDR3 nucleotide sequence: TGCGCCAGCAGTTATCCCCGGGACAGGGGGAATGAGCAGTTCTTC. Translation gives CASSYPRDRGNEQFF.

J is TRBJ2-3 and V is TRBV5-4, with TRBD2 identical over 9 bases. Trimming cost V 3 bases and J 1 base; bases outside gene matches: 0. This CDR3 region has 14 residues. Germline V gives CDR1 SGHNT, CDR2 YYREEE (reference sequence). CDR3 residues: CASSWTSGTDTQYF. Here the CDR3 DNA reads TGTGCCAGCAGCTGGACTAGCGGCACAGATACGCAGTATTTT.

The rearrangement uses TRBV7-2 and TRBJ1-2; 7 bases map to TRBD1. V lost 5 bases to trimming and J lost 7 bases; unmatched junction nucleotides: 10. CDR1 and CDR2 (germline): SGHTA, FQGNSA. The CDR3 covers 14 residues. The CDR3 here is CASSPQGEAAGYTF. CDR3 nucleotide sequence: TGTGCCAGCAGCCCCCAGGGGGAGGCAGCTGGCTACACCTTC.

The rearrangement links TRBV5-4 to TRBJ2-7; D not certain. The CDR3 contains 15 residues. CDR1 SGHNT and CDR2 YYREEE come from the germline V gene (reference sequence). Trimming removed 1 base at V and 1 base at J, with 12 bases between. The CDR3, as DNA: TGTGCCAGCAGCTTGTACGCGGCTACGTCCTACGAGCAGTACTTC. Protein: CASSLYAATSYEQYF.

The chain couples TRBV9 to TRBJ2-1; TRBD1 matches at 7 bases. There are 18 residues in the CDR3. Looked up from germline, CDR1 is SGDLS and CDR2 is YYNGEE. V was pared by 0 bases and J by 0 bases, with 9 bases of the junction left unmatched. Here the CDR3 reads CASSVETGVLSSYNEQFF. CDR3 coding DNA: TGTGCCAGCAGCGTAGAAACAGGGGTCCTATCCTCCTACAATGAGCAGTTCTTC.

The sample holds one count of this clone. The rearrangement uses TRBV29-1 and TRBJ2-1, with 8 bases matching TRBD2. CDR3 length: 13 amino acids. The V and J ends lost 6 bases and 1 base, in that order; junction bases with no gene match: 2. The germline CDR1 and CDR2 sequences are SQVTM and ANQGSEA. Written as DNA, the CDR3 is TGCAGCGTATCTAGCGGGTCCTACAATGAGCAGTTCTTC. Its protein product is CSVSSGSYNEQFF.

V is TRBV4-3 and J is TRBJ2-1; TRBD2 matches 8 bases. CDR1 LGHNA and CDR2 YSLEER come from the germline V gene. The junction had 15 bases not matched to a gene; V was cut back by 1 base and J by 1 base. CDR3 length: 20 residues. The CDR3 DNA is TGCGCCAGCAGCCAAGCGGGAGGGGGGCCAGCGGGGTTTTCCTACAATGAGCAGTTCTTC. Translating it yields CASSQAGGGPAGFSYNEQFF.

The chain links TRBV19 to TRBJ2-7; no firm D call. Germline values: CDR1 LNHDA, CDR2 SQIVND (reference sequence). This CDR3 contains 13 residues. Trimming cost V 5 bases and J 7 bases, with 15 bases left between them. The chain's CDR3 is CASSVRPTGEQYF. Written as DNA, the CDR3 is TGTGCCAGTAGTGTAAGGCCCACCGGGGAGCAGTACTTC.

The chain joins TRBV19 to TRBJ2-1, with 11 bases lining up with TRBD2. V gave up 3 bases and J gave up 7 bases; unmatched junction bases: 20. Looked up from germline, CDR1 is LNHDA and CDR2 is SQIVND (reference sequence). The CDR3 sequence is 20 residues long. CDR3 DNA sequence: TGTGCCAGTAGTATGTTAGGGGGGTTAGGCCTAGCGGGAGGTGGGAATGAGCAGTTCTTC. This encodes CASSMLGGLGLAGGGNEQFF.

The chain employs TRBV19 and TRBJ2-1; 8 nucleotides match TRBD1. The germline CDR1 and CDR2 sequences are LNHDA and SQIVND (reference sequence). With V trimmed by 7 bases and J by 4 bases, 9 bases remained unmatched. This CDR3 comprises 15 residues. The CDR3 sequence is CASMDRAAKYNEQFF. CDR3 nucleotides: TGTGCCAGTATGGACAGGGCGGCTAAATACAATGAGCAGTTCTTC.

This chain joins TRBV7-2 and TRBJ2-6; D is undetermined. The germline V gene encodes CDR1 SGHTA and CDR2 FQGNSA. Trimming removed 1 base at V and 0 bases at J, with 4 bases between. The CDR3 has 15 residues. CDR3: CASSLDRSGANVLTF. The CDR3 nucleotides read TGTGCCAGCAGCTTAGATCGCTCTGGGGCCAACGTCCTGACTTTC.

This clone was picked up one time. CDR3 amino acids: CASSLVKLQLSTGELFF. In DNA form, the CDR3 reads TGTGCCAGCAGCTTAGTAAAGTTACAGCTCAGCACCGGGGAGCTGTTTTTT. The rearrangement links TRBV7-9 to TRBJ2-2, with no clear D. The V end lost 1 base, the J end lost 4 bases, and 16 bases lay between the germline ends. The germline CDR1 and CDR2 sequences are SEHNR and FQNEAQ (reference sequence). The CDR3 sequence is 17 residues long.